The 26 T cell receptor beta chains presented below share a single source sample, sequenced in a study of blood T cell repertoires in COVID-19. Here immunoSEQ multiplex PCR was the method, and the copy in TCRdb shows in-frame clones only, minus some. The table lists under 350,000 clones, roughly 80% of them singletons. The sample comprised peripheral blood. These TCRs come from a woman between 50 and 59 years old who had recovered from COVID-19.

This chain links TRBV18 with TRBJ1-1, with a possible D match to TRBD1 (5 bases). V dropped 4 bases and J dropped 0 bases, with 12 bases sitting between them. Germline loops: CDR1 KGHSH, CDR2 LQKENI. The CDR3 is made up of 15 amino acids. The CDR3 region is CASSRGGTMNTEAFF. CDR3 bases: TGTGCCAGCTCACGCGGGGGGACCATGAACACTGAAGCTTTCTTT.

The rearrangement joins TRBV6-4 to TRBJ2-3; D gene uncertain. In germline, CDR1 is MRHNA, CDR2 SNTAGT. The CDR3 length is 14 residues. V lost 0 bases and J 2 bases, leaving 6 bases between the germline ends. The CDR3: CASSDSSDTDTQYF. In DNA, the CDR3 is TGTGCCAGCAGTGACTCGAGCGACACAGATACGCAGTATTTT.

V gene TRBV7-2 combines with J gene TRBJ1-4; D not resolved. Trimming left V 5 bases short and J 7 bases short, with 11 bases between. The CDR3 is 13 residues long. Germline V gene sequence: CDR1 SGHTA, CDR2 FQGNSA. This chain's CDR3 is CASSIIAGEKLFF. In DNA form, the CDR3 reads TGTGCCAGCAGCATTATAGCTGGTGAAAAACTGTTTTTT.

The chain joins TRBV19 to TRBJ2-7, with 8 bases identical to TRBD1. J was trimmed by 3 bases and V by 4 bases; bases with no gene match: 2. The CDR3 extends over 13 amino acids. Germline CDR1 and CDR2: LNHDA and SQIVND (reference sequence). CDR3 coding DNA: TGTGCCAGTAGTAATACAGGGGGCTACGAGCAGTACTTC. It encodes CASSNTGGYEQYF.

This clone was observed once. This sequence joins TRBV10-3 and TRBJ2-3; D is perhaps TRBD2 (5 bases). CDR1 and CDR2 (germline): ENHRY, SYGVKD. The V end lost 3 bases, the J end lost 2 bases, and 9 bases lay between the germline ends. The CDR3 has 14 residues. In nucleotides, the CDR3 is TGTGCCATCAGTGAAGGGAGTTACACAGATACGCAGTATTTT. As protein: CAISEGSYTDTQYF.

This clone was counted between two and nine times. CDR3 residues: CASRSGTGRTGELFF. In DNA, the CDR3 is TGTGCCAGCCGATCCGGGACAGGGCGGACCGGGGAGCTGTTTTTT. V gene TRBV7-3 combines with J gene TRBJ2-2, with 9 bases matching TRBD1. CDR3 length equals 15 residues. The V gene's germline CDR1 is SGHTA and CDR2 FQGTGA. After removal of 8 bases from V and 5 bases from J, the junction contained 9 bases not matched to a gene.

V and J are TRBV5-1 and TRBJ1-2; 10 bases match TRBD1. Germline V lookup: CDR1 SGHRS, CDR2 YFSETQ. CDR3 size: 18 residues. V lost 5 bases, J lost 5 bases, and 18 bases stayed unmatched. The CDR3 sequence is CASSSGQGNYRERYGYTF. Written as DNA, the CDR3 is TGCGCCAGCAGTTCGGGACAGGGGAACTATCGAGAGAGGTATGGCTACACCTTC.

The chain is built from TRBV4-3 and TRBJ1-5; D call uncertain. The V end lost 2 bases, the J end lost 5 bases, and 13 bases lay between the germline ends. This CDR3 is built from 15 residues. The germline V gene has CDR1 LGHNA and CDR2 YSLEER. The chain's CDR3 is CASSQSGLQYQPQHF. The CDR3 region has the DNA TGCGCCAGCAGCCAATCCGGACTGCAGTATCAGCCCCAGCATTTT.

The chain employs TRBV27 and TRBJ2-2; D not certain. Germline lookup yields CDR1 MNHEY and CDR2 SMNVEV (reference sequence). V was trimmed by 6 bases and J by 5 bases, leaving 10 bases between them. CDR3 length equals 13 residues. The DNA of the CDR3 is TGTGCCAGCAGGCGACAAATGACCGGGGAGCTGTTTTTT. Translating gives CASRRQMTGELFF.

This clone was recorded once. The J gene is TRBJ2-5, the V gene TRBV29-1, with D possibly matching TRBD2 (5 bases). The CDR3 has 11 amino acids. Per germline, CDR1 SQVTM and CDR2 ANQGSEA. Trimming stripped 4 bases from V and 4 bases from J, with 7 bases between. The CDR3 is CSVGRGETQYF. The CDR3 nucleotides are TGCAGCGTTGGACGGGGAGAGACCCAGTACTTC.

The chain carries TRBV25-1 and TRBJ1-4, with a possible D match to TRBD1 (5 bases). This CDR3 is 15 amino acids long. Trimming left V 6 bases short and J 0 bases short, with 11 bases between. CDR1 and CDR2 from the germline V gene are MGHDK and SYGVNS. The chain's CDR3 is CASSPGGSTNEKLFF. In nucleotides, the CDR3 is TGTGCCAGCAGCCCGGGGGGGTCAACTAATGAAAAACTGTTTTTT.

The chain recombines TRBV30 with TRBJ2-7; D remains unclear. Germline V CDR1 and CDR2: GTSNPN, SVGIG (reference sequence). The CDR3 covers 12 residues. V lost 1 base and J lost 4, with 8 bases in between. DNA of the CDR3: TGTGCCTGGAGTGAGAATCGGTACGAGCAGTACTTC. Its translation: CAWSENRYEQYF. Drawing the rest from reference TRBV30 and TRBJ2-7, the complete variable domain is SQTIHQWPATLVQPVGSPLSLECTVEGTSNPNLYWYRQAAGRGLQLLFYSVGIGQISSEVPQNLSASRPQDRQFILSSKKLLLSDSGFYLCAWSENRYEQYFGPGTRLTVT.

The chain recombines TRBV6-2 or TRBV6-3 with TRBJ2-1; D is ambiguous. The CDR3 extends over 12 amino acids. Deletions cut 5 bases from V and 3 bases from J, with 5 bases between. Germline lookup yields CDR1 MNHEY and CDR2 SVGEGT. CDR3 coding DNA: TGTGCCAGCAGTCGCAGCTACAATGAGCAGTTCTTC. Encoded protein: CASSRSYNEQFF.

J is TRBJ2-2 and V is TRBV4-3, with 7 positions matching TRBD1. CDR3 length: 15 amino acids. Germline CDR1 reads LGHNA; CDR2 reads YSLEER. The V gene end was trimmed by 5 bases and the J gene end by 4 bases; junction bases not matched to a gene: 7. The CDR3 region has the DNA TGCGCCAGCAGCTACGTCCACAGGGGCACCGGGGAGCTGTTTTTT. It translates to CASSYVHRGTGELFF.

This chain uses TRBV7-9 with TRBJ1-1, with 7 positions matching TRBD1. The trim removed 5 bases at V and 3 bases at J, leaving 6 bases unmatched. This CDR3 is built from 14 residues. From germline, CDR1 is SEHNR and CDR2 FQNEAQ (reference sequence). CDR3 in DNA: TGTGCCAGCAGCATACAGGGGATTTACACTGAAGCTTTCTTT. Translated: CASSIQGIYTEAFF. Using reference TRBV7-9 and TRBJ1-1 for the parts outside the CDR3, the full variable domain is DTGVSQNPRHKITKRGQNVTFRCDPISEHNRLYWYRQTLGQGPEFLTYFQNEAQLEKSRLLSDRFSAERPKGSFSTLEIQRTEQGDSAMYLCASSIQGIYTEAFFGQGTRLTVV.

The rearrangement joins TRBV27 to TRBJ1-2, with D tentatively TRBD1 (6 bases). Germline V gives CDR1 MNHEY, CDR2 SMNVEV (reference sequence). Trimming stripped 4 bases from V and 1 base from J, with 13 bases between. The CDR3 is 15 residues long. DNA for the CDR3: TGTGCCAGCAGTTCGAGGGGGGGCTTTAACTATGGCTACACCTTC. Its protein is CASSSRGGFNYGYTF.

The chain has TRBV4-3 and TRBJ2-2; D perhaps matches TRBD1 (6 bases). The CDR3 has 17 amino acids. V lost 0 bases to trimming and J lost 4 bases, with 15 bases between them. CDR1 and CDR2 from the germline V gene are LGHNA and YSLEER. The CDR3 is CASSQDARTAPTGELFF. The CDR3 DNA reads TGCGCCAGCAGCCAAGACGCACGGACAGCACCCACCGGGGAGCTGTTTTTT.

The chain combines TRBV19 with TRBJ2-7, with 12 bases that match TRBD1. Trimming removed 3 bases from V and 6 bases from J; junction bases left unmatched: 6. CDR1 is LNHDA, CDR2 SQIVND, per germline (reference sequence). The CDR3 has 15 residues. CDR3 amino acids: CASSMGQGARGEQYF. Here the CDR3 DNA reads TGTGCCAGTAGTATGGGACAGGGGGCGCGAGGCGAGCAGTACTTC.

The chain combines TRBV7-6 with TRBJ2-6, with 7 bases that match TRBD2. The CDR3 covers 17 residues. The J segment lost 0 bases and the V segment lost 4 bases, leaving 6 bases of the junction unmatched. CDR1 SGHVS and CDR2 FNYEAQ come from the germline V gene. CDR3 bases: TGTGCCAGCAGCTCCGGGGGGAAAAACTCTGGGGCCAACGTCCTGACTTTC. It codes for CASSSGGKNSGANVLTF.

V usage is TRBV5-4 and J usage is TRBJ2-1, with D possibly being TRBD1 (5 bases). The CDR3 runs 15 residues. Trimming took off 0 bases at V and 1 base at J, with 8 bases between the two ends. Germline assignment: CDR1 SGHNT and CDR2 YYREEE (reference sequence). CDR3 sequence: CASSLAAGSYNEQFF. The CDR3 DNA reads TGTGCCAGCAGCTTGGCGGCAGGGTCCTACAATGAGCAGTTCTTC.

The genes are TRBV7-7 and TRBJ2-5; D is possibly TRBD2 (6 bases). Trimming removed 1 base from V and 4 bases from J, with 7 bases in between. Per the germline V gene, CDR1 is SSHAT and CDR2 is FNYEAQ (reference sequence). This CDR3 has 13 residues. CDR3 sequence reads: CASSLGRGETQYF. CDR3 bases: TGTGCCAGCAGCTTAGGGAGGGGAGAGACCCAGTACTTC.

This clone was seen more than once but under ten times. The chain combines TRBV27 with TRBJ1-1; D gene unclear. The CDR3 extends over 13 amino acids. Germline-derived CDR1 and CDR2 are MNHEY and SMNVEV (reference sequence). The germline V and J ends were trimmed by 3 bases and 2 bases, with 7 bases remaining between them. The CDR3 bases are TGTGCCAGCAGTTTTGCGCTTAACACTGAAGCTTTCTTT. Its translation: CASSFALNTEAFF.

CDR3 DNA sequence: TGTGCCAGCAGGCAGAATAATGAAAAACTGTTTTTT. It encodes CASRQNNEKLFF. V usage is TRBV6-5 and J usage is TRBJ1-4; no definite D call. This CDR3 has 12 residues. Germline V gene data show CDR1 as MNHEY and CDR2 as SVGAGI. Trimming cost V 6 bases and J 4 bases, with 6 bases left between them.

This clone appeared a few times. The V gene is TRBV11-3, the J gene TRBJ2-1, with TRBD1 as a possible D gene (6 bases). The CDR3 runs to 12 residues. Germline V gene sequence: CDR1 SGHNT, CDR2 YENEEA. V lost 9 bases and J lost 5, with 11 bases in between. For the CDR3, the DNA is TGTGCCAGTCAACAGGGAAACAATGAGCAGTTCTTC. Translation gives CASQQGNNEQFF.

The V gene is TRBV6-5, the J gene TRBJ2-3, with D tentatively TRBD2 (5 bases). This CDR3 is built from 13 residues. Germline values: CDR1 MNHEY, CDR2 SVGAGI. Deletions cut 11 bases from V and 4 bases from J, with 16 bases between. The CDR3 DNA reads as TGTGCCGGCCCCTCGGGGAATGCAGATACGCAGTATTTT. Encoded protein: CAGPSGNADTQYF.

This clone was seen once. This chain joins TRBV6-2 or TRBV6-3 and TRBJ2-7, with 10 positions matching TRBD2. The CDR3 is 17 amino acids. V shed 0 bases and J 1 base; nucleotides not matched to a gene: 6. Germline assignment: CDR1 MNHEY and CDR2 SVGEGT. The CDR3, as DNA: TGTGCCAGCAGTTACTCGGGGCTAGCGGGAGATTCCTACGAGCAGTACTTC. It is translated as CASSYSGLAGDSYEQYF.